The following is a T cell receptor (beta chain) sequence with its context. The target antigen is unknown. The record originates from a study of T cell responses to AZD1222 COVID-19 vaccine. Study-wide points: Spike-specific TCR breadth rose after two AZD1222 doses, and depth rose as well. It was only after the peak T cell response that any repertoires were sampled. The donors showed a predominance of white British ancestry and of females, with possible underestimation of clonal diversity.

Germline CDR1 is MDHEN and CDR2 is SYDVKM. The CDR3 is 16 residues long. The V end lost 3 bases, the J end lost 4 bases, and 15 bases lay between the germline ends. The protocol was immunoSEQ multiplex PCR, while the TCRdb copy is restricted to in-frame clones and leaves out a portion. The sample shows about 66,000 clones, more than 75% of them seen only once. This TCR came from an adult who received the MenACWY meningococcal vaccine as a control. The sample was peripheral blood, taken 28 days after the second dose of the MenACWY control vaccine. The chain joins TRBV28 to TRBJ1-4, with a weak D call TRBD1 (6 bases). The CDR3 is CASSFYRTVHNEKLFF. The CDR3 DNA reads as TGTGCCAGCAGTTTCTATCGGACAGTTCATAATGAAAAACTGTTTTTT.